Shown below are 27 T cell receptor beta chains from a single sample sequenced in a study of B cell selection in AIRE deficiency. Regulatory T cells were sorted as CD4+CD25hiCD127low/negative. Produced via immunoSEQ multiplex PCR; TCRdb's table is partial and in-frame only. The data contain 28,000 or so clones, about 90% of them singletons. Input material: CD4+CD25+ Tregs sorted from PBMCs. Receptors were obtained from a human donor in good health.

This sequence joins TRBV7-8 and TRBJ2-5, with TRBD2 matching over 15 bases. This CDR3 comprises 18 residues. V gave up 6 bases and J gave up 5 bases; unmatched junction bases: 13. The germline gives CDR1 SGHVS, CDR2 FQNEAQ. Here the CDR3 reads CASSPWGLAGGTRETQYF. Written as DNA, the CDR3 is TGTGCCAGCAGTCCTTGGGGACTAGCGGGGGGTACCCGGGAGACCCAGTACTTC.

V gene TRBV9 combines with J gene TRBJ1-2, with D unclear. Trimming removed 1 base at V and 0 bases at J, with 7 bases between. The CDR3 spans 14 residues. Germline V CDR1 and CDR2: SGDLS, YYNGEE. The CDR3 is CASSVSGTNYGYTF. Written as DNA, the CDR3 is TGTGCCAGCAGCGTATCGGGGACTAACTATGGCTACACCTTC. Full variable domain (outside the CDR3, taken from reference TRBV9 and TRBJ1-2): DSGVTQTPKHLITATGQRVTLRCSPRSGDLSVYWYQQSLDQGLQFLIQYYNGEERAKGNILERFSAQQFPDLHSELNLSSLELGDSALYFCASSVSGTNYGYTFGSGTRLTVV.

The V call is TRBV12-5, the J call TRBJ1-1; D is possibly TRBD1 (5 bases). The CDR3 runs 14 residues. Between the trimmed V and J ends, which lost 2 bases and 6 bases, there was a span of 13 bases. CDR1 is LGHNT and CDR2 is FRNRAP in the germline V gene. The DNA of the CDR3 is TGTGCTAGTGGTTTGCAACTAGGACACGCTGAAGCTTTCTTT. Its protein product is CASGLQLGHAEAFF.

The count of this clone is one. The rearrangement links TRBV4-2 to TRBJ1-2; possibly TRBD1 for D (5 bases). Germline V lookup: CDR1 LGHNA, CDR2 YNFKEQ. The CDR3 covers 15 residues. Trimming cost V 3 bases and J 4 bases, with 15 bases left between them. The DNA of the CDR3 is TGTGCCAGCAGCCATGAAGACAGCCTACCCTATGGCTACACCTTC. It specifies CASSHEDSLPYGYTF.

This sequence joins TRBV5-1 and TRBJ1-2; 8 nucleotides align to TRBD1. CDR3 length: 14 residues. Germline CDR1 SGHRS, CDR2 YFSETQ. The J segment lost 7 bases and the V segment lost 0 bases, leaving 5 bases of the junction unmatched. The CDR3 DNA reads TGCGCCAGCAGCTTGGAGGGCAGGGGGCCTGGCTACACCTTC. This gives the protein CASSLEGRGPGYTF.

The gene calls are TRBV2 and TRBJ1-2; D remains ambiguous. CDR1 and CDR2 from the germline V gene are SNHLY and FYNNEI. V gave up 3 bases and J gave up 2 bases, with 13 bases separating them. The CDR3 runs 15 residues. The CDR3 nucleotides read TGTGCCAGCAGTGAGACGGTGCCTCCCAACTATGGCTACACCTTC. Protein sequence: CASSETVPPNYGYTF.

The gene calls are TRBV5-8 and TRBJ1-1, with a weak D call TRBD1 (6 bases). Per germline, CDR1 SGHTS and CDR2 YDEGEE. CDR3 length: 18 residues. Between the trimmed V and J ends, which lost 0 bases and 7 bases, there was a span of 25 bases. The CDR3 sequence is CASSLVILGFGQTIEAFF. For the CDR3, the DNA is TGTGCCAGCAGCTTGGTTATTCTGGGATTCGGACAGACCATTGAAGCTTTCTTT.

DNA of the CDR3: TGTGCCAGCAGCTCGGGGACCCATGGGGATACGCAGTATTTT. Translated, it gives CASSSGTHGDTQYF. J is TRBJ2-3 and V is TRBV7-6; D is tentatively TRBD1 or TRBD2 (5 bases each). Germline CDR1 and CDR2: SGHVS and FNYEAQ. The CDR3 covers 14 residues. V dropped 4 bases and J dropped 6 bases, with 14 bases sitting between them.

The CDR3: CASSPIPGQGVNSPLHF. CDR3 coding DNA: TGTGCCAGCTCACCCATCCCGGGACAGGGGGTTAATTCACCCCTCCACTTT. The rearrangement links TRBV18 to TRBJ1-6; 11 nucleotides line up with TRBD1. Trimming at V came to 3 bases and at J to 6 bases, leaving 7 bases not matched to a gene. The CDR3 covers 17 residues. From germline, CDR1 is KGHSH and CDR2 LQKENI.

This rearrangement joins TRBV4-3 to TRBJ1-1; D not certain. The ends were cut back, 4 bases at V and 1 base at J, with 10 bases in the middle. The CDR3 is made up of 14 amino acids. Germline loops: CDR1 LGHNA, CDR2 YSLEER. Here the CDR3 reads CASSRVAENTEAFF. The CDR3, as DNA: TGCGCCAGCAGCCGTGTGGCGGAGAACACTGAAGCTTTCTTT.

On this clone itself: A read error may account for a junction end that differs from germline. This chain connects TRBV2 to TRBJ2-7, with D unresolved. The CDR3 is made up of 13 amino acids. CDR1 and CDR2 (germline): SNHLY, FYNNEI. Here the CDR3 DNA reads TGTGCCAGCAGGGAAGGAATATGGTACGAGCAGTACTTC. It translates to CASREGIWYEQYF.

The CDR3 spells CASRPGTTYEQYF. The CDR3 DNA follows: TGTGCCAGCAGGCCCGGGACTACCTACGAGCAGTACTTC. V gene TRBV2 combines with J gene TRBJ2-7; 7 bases fit TRBD2. The CDR3 contains 13 residues. J lost 2 bases, V lost 6 bases, and 4 bases had no gene match. CDR1 is SNHLY, CDR2 FYNNEI, per germline.

The chain couples TRBV11-2 to TRBJ1-4; D not certain. The CDR3 runs to 12 residues. CDR1 and CDR2 (germline): SGHAT, FQNNGV. Between the trimmed V and J ends, which lost 7 bases and 8 bases, there was a span of 11 bases. DNA for the CDR3: TGTGCCAGCACCACCATTTCCGAAAAACTGTTTTTT. As protein: CASTTISEKLFF. Using reference TRBV11-2 and TRBJ1-4 for the parts outside the CDR3, the full variable domain is EAGVAQSPRYKIIEKRQSVAFWCNPISGHATLYWYQQILGQGPKLLIQFQNNGVVDDSQLPKDRFSAERLKGVDSTLKIQPAKLEDSAVYLCASTTISEKLFFGSGTQLSVL.

This chain connects TRBV6-5 to TRBJ1-6, with D tentatively TRBD1 (5 bases). The length of the CDR3 is 14 residues. V lost 6 bases, J lost 2 bases, and 8 bases lay in between. The germline V gene has CDR1 MNHEY and CDR2 SVGAGI. The CDR3 sequence: CASRLQAYNSPLHF. CDR3 coding DNA: TGTGCCAGCAGACTACAGGCCTATAATTCACCCCTCCACTTT.

The CDR3 spells CASSTVEHYEQYF. DNA for the CDR3: TGTGCCAGTAGTACCGTGGAACATTACGAGCAGTACTTC. J is TRBJ2-7 and V is TRBV19; D is ambiguous. Germline V CDR1 and CDR2: LNHDA, SQIVND (reference sequence). The CDR3 contains 13 residues. Trimming removed 4 bases from V and 4 bases from J, with 11 bases in between.

This clone was seen a single time. Relative to the germline gene, one junction end is altered; a read error may explain this. This chain uses TRBV10-3 with TRBJ2-1, with D unresolved. The CDR3 has 13 residues. Germline V gene sequence: CDR1 ENHRY, CDR2 SYGVKD. The CDR3: CAISTPLRNGQFF. CDR3 bases: TGTGCCATCAGCACCCCTTTACGGAATGGGCAGTTCTTC.

This chain joins TRBV27 and TRBJ2-3; no clear D gene. Germline V gives CDR1 MNHEY, CDR2 SMNVEV (reference sequence). The CDR3 length is 11 residues. V was trimmed by 2 bases and J by 14 bases, leaving 11 bases between them. The CDR3 is CASSLLLRPYF. Written as DNA, the CDR3 is TGTGCCAGCAGTTTACTTCTTCGGCCGTATTTT.

There are a few counts of this clone. This chain joins TRBV11-2 and TRBJ2-5; D unclear. Trimming took off 4 bases at V and 4 bases at J, with 10 bases between the two ends. CDR3 length: 13 residues. Germline CDR1 reads SGHAT; CDR2 reads FQNNGV. Here the CDR3 reads CASSSSPVETQYF. As DNA, the CDR3 is TGTGCCAGCAGCTCCTCCCCCGTAGAGACCCAGTACTTC.

The V gene is TRBV12-5, the J gene TRBJ2-3; a weak D match, TRBD2 (6 bases). The V end was cut by 6 bases, the J end by 0 bases, with 13 bases between. CDR1 and CDR2 (germline): LGHNT, FRNRAP. The CDR3 has 15 residues. The CDR3 here is CASGAGTSSTDTQYF. CDR3 bases: TGTGCTAGTGGGGCGGGGACTTCTAGCACAGATACGCAGTATTTT.

J is TRBJ1-3 and V is TRBV5-6; the match to TRBD1 covers 7 bases. Losses at the gene ends were 4 bases for V and 4 bases for J; bases not matched to a gene: 5. This CDR3 has 14 residues. Germline-derived CDR1 and CDR2 are SGHDT and YYEEEE. CDR3 DNA sequence: TGTGCCAGCAGCGATACAGGGGAAGGAAACACCATATATTTT. Amino acid sequence: CASSDTGEGNTIYF.

The CDR3 nucleotides read TGTGCCAGCAGCTTATGGGACAGAACTTACGAGCAGTACTTC. This codes for CASSLWDRTYEQYF. V usage is TRBV7-9 and J usage is TRBJ2-7, with TRBD1 identical over 7 bases. V was clipped by 2 bases and J by 4 bases; unmatched bases: 5. Germline CDR1 is SEHNR and CDR2 is FQNEAQ (reference sequence). CDR3 length equals 14 residues.

The V call is TRBV11-3, the J call TRBJ2-2; D perhaps matches TRBD1 (6 bases). Per the germline V gene, CDR1 is SGHNT and CDR2 is YENEEA. The CDR3 consists of 13 residues. V lost 3 bases, J lost 7 bases, and 9 bases lay in between. The CDR3 DNA follows: TGTGCCAGCAGCTTGATCAGGGGCGGGGAGCTGTTTTTT. Translation: CASSLIRGGELFF.

The chain recombines TRBV29-1 with TRBJ1-1; tentative D call: TRBD1 (6 bases). V lost 6 bases, J lost 4 bases, and 12 bases lay in between. CDR1 and CDR2 from the germline V gene are SQVTM and ANQGSEA. The CDR3 length is 12 residues. The CDR3 DNA is TGCAGCGTAGCCCGGGGGGCCACTGAAGCTTTCTTT. This translates into CSVARGATEAFF.

The genes are TRBV18 and TRBJ2-7; 8 nucleotides align to TRBD1. V dropped 3 bases and J dropped 5; count of bases not matched to a gene: 6. There are 14 residues in the CDR3. Looked up from germline, CDR1 is KGHSH and CDR2 is LQKENI. As DNA, the CDR3 is TGTGCCAGCTCACCCGGGACAGGTGTACACGAGCAGTACTTC. As protein: CASSPGTGVHEQYF.

In its sample, this clone was seen once. V gene TRBV19 combines with J gene TRBJ1-2; D is unresolved. Germline lookup yields CDR1 LNHDA and CDR2 SQIVND (reference sequence). The V end lost 3 bases, the J end lost 0 bases, and 8 bases lay between the germline ends. This CDR3 has 14 residues. This CDR3 is CASSIDRSNYGYTF. Written as DNA, the CDR3 is TGTGCCAGTAGTATTGACCGATCTAACTATGGCTACACCTTC.

The chain joins TRBV21-1 to TRBJ2-3; the table calls TRBD2, which could not be checked here. TRBV21-1 is tagged as a pseudogene. This CDR3 contains 14 residues. Written as DNA, the CDR3 is TGTGCCCAGCGGACTCGGGTTCGCACAGATACGCAGTATTTT. It specifies CAQRTRVRTDTQYF.

V and J are TRBV28 and TRBJ1-5; a weak D match, TRBD1 (5 bases). Trimming stripped 5 bases from V and 4 bases from J, with 18 bases between. Germline-derived CDR1 and CDR2 are MDHEN and SYDVKM. The CDR3 is made up of 16 amino acids. CDR3 nucleotide sequence: TGTGCCAGCAGTCCCCCCCGGGGCGACGGGAATCAGCCCCAGCATTTT. Protein sequence: CASSPPRGDGNQPQHF.